A single sample gave rise to the 27 T cell receptor beta chains below, sequenced in a study of metastatic and nonmetastatic thyroid tumors. TCRdb re-clonotyped the PCR reads via MiXCR. The repertoire has about 22,000 clones, more than 20% of them found once; the top ten carry 71%. Thyroid surgery was performed in patients who had received no treatment beforehand. Sequences were obtained from blood. All receptors come from a male donor with papillary thyroid cancer or a benign thyroid nodule (not recorded which). Some clones in this sample may be carry-over from other donors' samples.

This clone was detected a few times. V is TRBV19 and J is TRBJ2-7, with 10 nucleotides matching TRBD2. The CDR3 has 14 residues. The germline V gene encodes CDR1 LNHDA and CDR2 SQIVND (reference sequence). V shed 7 bases, J shed 4 bases, and the junction held 7 bases outside the gene matches. The DNA of the CDR3 is TGTGCCAGTACCGTTAGCGGGAGGAGTTACGAGCAGTACTTC. Translation: CASTVSGRSYEQYF.

This chain connects TRBV20-1 to TRBJ2-1; D gene uncertain. Trimming took off 3 bases at V and 0 bases at J, with 12 bases between the two ends. The germline V gene has CDR1 DFQATT and CDR2 SNEGSKA (reference sequence). This CDR3 comprises 15 residues. The CDR3 sequence is CSARGRLSSYNEQFF. The CDR3 coding sequence is TGCAGTGCTAGGGGCCGACTGAGCTCCTACAATGAGCAGTTCTTC.

Of note for this clone: A much larger clone differs by one base, so this may be a read error. This chain joins TRBV7-2 and TRBJ2-1, with TRBD2 matching 8 bases. Germline V gene lookup returns CDR1 SGHTA and CDR2 FQGNSA. V trimming: 6 bases; J trimming: 14 bases; junction bases outside the gene matches: 15. The CDR3 sequence is 14 residues long. The CDR3 spells CASRPSGSIGSEFF. CDR3 in DNA: TGTGCCAGCAGGCCCAGCGGGAGTATCGGCTCCGAGTTCTTC.

This clone was found many times. The V and J genes are TRBV24-1 and TRBJ2-5; D is unresolved. This CDR3 region has 15 residues. The germline gives CDR1 KGHDR, CDR2 SFDVKD. The V and J ends lost 3 bases and 0 bases respectively, with 10 bases between them. The CDR3 reads CATSDLASDQETQYF. In DNA, the CDR3 is TGTGCCACCAGTGATCTGGCCAGCGACCAAGAGACCCAGTACTTC.

This clone was counted many times. CDR3 nucleotide sequence: TGTGCCAGTAGTACCGCTTACACAGATACGCAGTATTTT. This codes for CASSTAYTDTQYF. The V gene is TRBV19, the J gene TRBJ2-3, with D unresolved. The CDR3 sequence is 13 residues long. CDR1 and CDR2 (germline): LNHDA, SQIVND (reference sequence). Trimming removed 4 bases at V and 2 bases at J, with 7 bases between.

The chain links TRBV4-1 to TRBJ1-2; D not resolved. CDR3 length equals 12 residues. The germline gives CDR1 MGHRA, CDR2 YSYEKL. Trimming took off 1 base at V and 8 bases at J, with 8 bases between the two ends. The CDR3 is CASSQGARGYTF. CDR3 in DNA: TGCGCCAGCAGCCAAGGGGCTCGGGGCTACACCTTC.

This clone occurred many times. The rearrangement links TRBV6-2 or TRBV6-3 to TRBJ1-1, with 9 bases aligning to TRBD1. V trimming: 10 bases; J trimming: 7 bases; junction bases outside the gene matches: 19. The CDR3 contains 16 residues. Germline CDR1 reads MNHEY; CDR2 reads SVGEGT. CDR3 loop: CATSIGTGRKSNEAFF. The CDR3 DNA reads as TGTGCCACCTCAATTGGGACAGGGAGAAAGTCTAATGAAGCTTTCTTT.

This clone was counted many times. The CDR3 DNA follows: TGTGCCAGCAGTTTATTCTTGGGGGGAAGCACAGATACGCAGTATTTT. It codes for CASSLFLGGSTDTQYF. J is TRBJ2-3 and V is TRBV27; tentatively, D is TRBD2 (6 bases). V was cut by 1 base and J by 0 bases, with 11 bases left in between. Germline assignment: CDR1 MNHEY and CDR2 SMNVEV (reference sequence). The CDR3 contains 16 residues.

This clone occurred many times. The chain employs TRBV6-1 and TRBJ1-1, with 8 bases matching TRBD1. Trimming at V came to 10 bases and at J to 0 bases, leaving 7 bases not matched to a gene. Germline CDR1 MNHNS, CDR2 SASEGT. This CDR3 spans 14 amino acids. The CDR3 sequence is CATTPGGLNTEAFF. In nucleotides, the CDR3 is TGTGCCACCACTCCAGGGGGCTTGAACACTGAAGCTTTCTTT.

Note on this clone: One junction end disagrees with the germline gene, perhaps due to a read error. The V gene is TRBV15, the J gene TRBJ2-3; tentatively, D is TRBD2 (5 bases). In germline, CDR1 is LNHNV, CDR2 YYDKDF (reference sequence). The CDR3 contains 17 residues. The CDR3 DNA reads as TGTGCCGCCAGCATCTCGGCCGGAGGCGGGTGCACAGATACGCAGTATTTT. Amino acids: CAASISAGGGCTDTQYF.

About this clone: An end of the junction does not agree with germline; a read error may underlie this. CDR3 nucleotides: TGTGCCACCAGTTATTTCGGACAGGGGGATGATGATCAGTTCTTT. This codes for CATSYFGQGDDDQFF. The V and J genes are TRBV24-1 and TRBJ2-1, with 10 bases fitting TRBD1. The germline V gene encodes CDR1 KGHDR and CDR2 SFDVKD. CDR3 length equals 15 residues.

This clone was counted only a few times. This may arise from a read error, as a much more abundant clone is one base away. CDR3 coding DNA: TGTGCCAGCGGGTGGGAGGCTCATGGCTACACCTTC. Its translation is CASGWEAHGYTF. V and J are TRBV27 and TRBJ1-2; D unclear. The germline CDR1 and CDR2 sequences are MNHEY and SMNVEV (reference sequence). V shed 8 bases and J shed 6 bases, with 13 bases lying between them. The length of the CDR3 is 12 residues.

The chain recombines TRBV19 with TRBJ2-1; weak D call: TRBD2 (6 bases). Germline V gene lookup returns CDR1 LNHDA and CDR2 SQIVND (reference sequence). The length of the CDR3 is 12 residues. V lost 7 bases and J 7 bases, leaving 11 bases between the germline ends. In DNA form, the CDR3 reads TGTGCCAGTACGGGCGGGGTAAATGAGCAGTTCTTC. As protein: CASTGGVNEQFF.

This clone was observed many times. The chain recombines TRBV9 with TRBJ1-1, with a tentative D call TRBD1 (5 bases). Trimming shortened V by 1 base and J by 4 bases, and 14 bases separated the two germline ends. The length of the CDR3 is 15 residues. CDR1 and CDR2 (germline): SGDLS, YYNGEE. CDR3 sequence (DNA): TGTGCCAGCAGCGTAAGGGGAGGGGAGGGCACTGAAGCTTTCTTT. Its protein is CASSVRGGEGTEAFF.

This clone appeared a few times. A much more abundant neighbour one base away suggests this may be a read error. The sample contains more than one DNA sequence encoding this CDR3. The chain joins TRBV30 to TRBJ1-1; TRBD1 agrees at 8 bases. The CDR3 has 14 residues. Per germline, CDR1 GTSNPN and CDR2 SVGIG (reference sequence). The chain's CDR3 is CARRSWDRLTEAFF. The DNA for the CDR3 is TGTGCCCGGAGAAGCTGGGACAGGTTGACTGAAGCTTTCTTT.

The rearrangement links TRBV11-2 to TRBJ2-7, with D possibly TRBD1 on 5 matching bases. The V gene's germline CDR1 is SGHAT and CDR2 FQNNGV. The CDR3 has 15 residues. The V and J ends lost 4 bases and 3 bases respectively, with 16 bases between them. In DNA form, the CDR3 reads TGTGCCAGCAGCTCAACCCCAGGGATTGTCTACGAGCAGTACTTC. This gives the protein CASSSTPGIVYEQYF. The full variable domain, its missing parts supplied by reference TRBV11-2 and TRBJ2-7, is EAGVAQSPRYKIIEKRQSVAFWCNPISGHATLYWYQQILGQGPKLLIQFQNNGVVDDSQLPKDRFSAERLKGVDSTLKIQPAKLEDSAVYLCASSSTPGIVYEQYFGPGTRLTVT.

The table lists this clone with many counts. The CDR3 spells CASSLKTGLNEQFF. CDR3 nucleotides: TGTGCCAGCAGCTTGAAGACAGGGTTGAATGAGCAGTTCTTC. The chain uses TRBV5-6 and TRBJ2-1, with 7 bases aligning to TRBD1. The CDR3 sequence is 14 residues long. Trimming cost V 1 base and J 7 bases; bases outside gene matches: 5. Germline-derived CDR1 and CDR2 are SGHDT and YYEEEE.

V is TRBV6-2 or TRBV6-3 and J is TRBJ2-3; D gene uncertain. The CDR3 length is 14 residues. Germline-derived CDR1 and CDR2 are MNHEY and SVGEGT. Trimming removed 6 bases from V and 6 bases from J, with 16 bases in between. CDR3 region: CASSPQLRSDTQYF. DNA of the CDR3: TGTGCCAGCAGCCCTCAATTACGGTCGGATACGCAGTATTTT.

The J gene is TRBJ2-4, the V gene TRBV12-3 or TRBV12-4, with unresolved D. V gave up 5 bases and J gave up 12 bases, with 14 bases separating them. The CDR3 is 12 residues long. The CDR3 region is CASSPHGVSQYF. CDR3 in DNA: TGTGCCAGCAGTCCGCATGGTGTCAGTCAGTACTTC.

The table lists this clone with many counts. The V call is TRBV5-1, the J call TRBJ2-5, with TRBD2 matching over 12 bases. This CDR3 is 16 amino acids long. J gave up 3 bases and V 4 bases, and 7 bases lay outside the gene matches. Germline CDR1 reads SGHRS; CDR2 reads YFSETQ. The CDR3: CASSPRSSGREETQYF. The CDR3 nucleotides read TGCGCCAGCAGCCCCCGGTCTAGCGGGAGGGAAGAGACCCAGTACTTC.

This clone was detected many times. The chain is built from TRBV20-1 and TRBJ1-2; 8 positions match TRBD1. Germline CDR1 is DFQATT and CDR2 is SNEGSKA (reference sequence). The CDR3 has 12 amino acids. V lost 7 bases and J lost 2; bases outside the gene matches: 3. CDR3 protein: CSETGGNYGYTF. CDR3 DNA: TGCAGTGAAACAGGGGGAAACTATGGCTACACCTTC.

This clone was seen at least ten times. The V and J genes are TRBV5-6 and TRBJ2-1, with 8 positions matching TRBD1. Per germline, CDR1 SGHDT and CDR2 YYEEEE. V shed 0 bases and J 6 bases; nucleotides not matched to a gene: 2. The length of the CDR3 is 14 residues. The CDR3 DNA is TGTGCCAGCAGCTTGGTACAGGGGGTCAATGAGCAGTTCTTC. This translates into CASSLVQGVNEQFF.

This clone was found a few times. A much larger clone differs from this one at a single base, so this may be a read error. V gene TRBV6-4 combines with J gene TRBJ1-5; a possible D gene is TRBD1 (5 bases). This CDR3 comprises 16 residues. From germline, CDR1 is MRHNA and CDR2 SNTAGT. The DNA of the CDR3 is TGTGCCAGCAGTTACTCGACGGCCAGGGATGGTCAGCCCCAGCATTTT. Translating it yields CASSYSTARDGQPQHF.

This clone was found a few times. V usage is TRBV6-2 or TRBV6-3 and J usage is TRBJ2-1, with 8 positions matching TRBD2. The V gene's germline CDR1 is MNHEY and CDR2 SVGEGT. The CDR3 is made up of 17 amino acids. V trimming: 2 bases; J trimming: 4 bases; junction bases outside the gene matches: 10. The CDR3 bases are TGTGCCAGCAGTTACGGTGGGACTAGAGTGTCATACAATGAGCAGTTCTTC. The encoded protein is CASSYGGTRVSYNEQFF.

This clone was observed a single time. At one end the junction does not follow the germline gene, possibly because of a read error. The J gene is TRBJ2-3, the V gene TRBV7-3; TRBD2 aligns across 8 bases. The V gene's germline CDR1 is SGHTA and CDR2 FQGTGA. The CDR3 runs to 14 residues. The CDR3 protein is CASSLLAGADTHYF. CDR3 coding DNA: TGTGCCAGCAGCTTACTAGCGGGCGCAGATACGCATTATTTT.

Worth noting for this clone: A much bigger clone sits one base away, suggesting this may be a read error. The CDR3 loop reads CSAPISGAGYTQYF. The CDR3 DNA sequence: TGCAGTGCCCCAATTTCGGGCGCAGGATATACGCAGTATTTT. The chain recombines TRBV20-1 with TRBJ2-3; D gene uncertain. The CDR3 has 14 residues. Per germline, CDR1 DFQATT and CDR2 SNEGSKA (reference sequence). V shed 6 bases and J shed 7 bases, with 20 bases lying between them.

There are many counts of this clone. V usage is TRBV3-1 and J usage is TRBJ2-3; D is perhaps TRBD1 (6 bases). The CDR3 length is 12 residues. V lost 5 bases to trimming and J lost 8 bases, with 11 bases between them. Germline assignment: CDR1 LGHDT and CDR2 YNNKEL (reference sequence). DNA of the CDR3: TGTGCCAGCAGCTCAGAGGGGGTTACGCAGTATTTT. It specifies CASSSEGVTQYF.